The present TCR beta chain was sequenced within a study of neurological immune-mediated disorders. Regarding the study as a whole: Healthy controls had more TCR clonal expansion than multiple sclerosis, which showed the least, whereas HTLV-1-associated myelopathy showed the most. The absence of any CDR3 amino acid sequence shared by expanded clones across subjects suggests that repertoires were private in all groups.

Germline lookup yields CDR1 DFQATT and CDR2 SNEGSKA (reference sequence). With 5 bases removed from V and 3 bases from J, the gap between germline ends came to 24 bases. CDR3 size: 17 residues. This clonotype was seen ten or more times. Its cognate antigen is unknown. The team produced cDNA through 5'RACE using 10-nucleotide random UMIs. TCRdb independently ran MiXCR on the 5' RACE reads; one entry per CDR3 protein. The sample includes approximately 30,000 distinct CDR3 sequences, over 3.5% of them seen just once. The sorted libraries took fewer than 1.2 million CD4+ or CD8+ T cells. The sequenced material came from CD4+ T cells from blood. The receptor's source is a middle-aged woman in good health. V usage is TRBV20-1 and J usage is TRBJ2-3; tentatively, D is TRBD2 (6 bases). The CDR3 region has the DNA TGCAGTGCTCCTAGCGCGGACCTAATTGGGGGAACAGATACGCAGTATTTT. Translated, it gives CSAPSADLIGGTDTQYF.